Presented here are 9 T cell receptor beta chains from one specimen sequenced in a study of CD8 T cells in ankylosing spondylitis. Broader study findings: Blood from ankylosing spondylitis patients appeared to carry a characteristic eight-variant TCR beta motif.

TCRdb fed the 5' RACE reads into MiXCR, producing one record per CDR3 protein. The table lists 500,000 to 650,000 distinct CDR3 sequences, over 4% of them singletons. For these TCRs, the target antigens are not known. What was sequenced was blood, either unsorted or a sorted T cell fraction (not recorded which). The receptors come from a male donor with ankylosing spondylitis.

This clonotype has a handful of counts. The chain is built from TRBV7-2 and TRBJ1-1; D is perhaps TRBD1 (5 bases). V lost 5 bases and J lost 2, with 12 bases in between. The CDR3 runs to 14 residues. Germline CDR1 and CDR2: SGHTA and FQGNSA. This chain's CDR3 is CASSMTGTNTEAFF. The CDR3 nucleotides are TGTGCCAGCAGCATGACCGGGACCAACACTGAAGCTTTCTTT.

The table lists this clonotype with many counts. The V call is TRBV20-1, the J call TRBJ2-7; D is undetermined. The V end lost 1 base, the J end lost 6 bases, and 13 bases lay between the germline ends. This CDR3 spans 13 amino acids. Germline assignment: CDR1 DFQATT and CDR2 SNEGSKA (reference sequence). This CDR3 is CSARGPLGPEQYF. The CDR3 DNA is TGCAGTGCTAGAGGCCCCCTAGGGCCCGAGCAGTACTTC.

This clonotype was seen a few times. This chain links TRBV3-1 with TRBJ2-1; no reliable D call. Germline-derived CDR1 and CDR2 are LGHDT and YNNKEL (reference sequence). Deletions cut 0 bases from V and 6 bases from J, with 15 bases between. The CDR3 sequence is 16 residues long. The CDR3 DNA follows: TGTGCCAGCAGCCAAGATCCCCCAACACCGGGCAATGAGCAGTTCTTC. It is translated as CASSQDPPTPGNEQFF.

This clonotype has at least ten counts. V usage is TRBV5-6 and J usage is TRBJ1-5; D may be TRBD1 (5 bases). V dropped 3 bases and J dropped 8 bases, with 12 bases sitting between them. The CDR3 totals 13 residues. Per germline, CDR1 SGHDT and CDR2 YYEEEE. The CDR3 DNA sequence: TGTGCCAGCAGCTCATTGAGGGGTGAGCCCCAGCATTTT. Its protein is CASSSLRGEPQHF. The full variable domain, in which reference TRBV5-6 and TRBJ1-5 provide the parts outside the CDR3, is DAGVTQSPTHLIKTRGQQVTLRCSPKSGHDTVSWYQQALGQGPQFIFQYYEEEERQRGNFPDRFSGHQFPNYSSELNVNALLLGDSALYLCASSSLRGEPQHFGDGTRLSIL.

Ten or more counts support this clonotype. This chain connects TRBV6-2 or TRBV6-3 to TRBJ1-5; D possibly corresponds to TRBD1 (6 bases). The CDR3 has 14 residues. Germline V CDR1 and CDR2: MNHEY, SVGEGT. The V end was cut by 5 bases, the J end by 5 bases, with 13 bases between. CDR3 sequence (DNA): TGTGCCAGCAGTAAGGAACAGGGATATCAGCCCCAGCATTTT. Translated: CASSKEQGYQPQHF.

This clonotype was seen repeatedly, ten times or more. CDR3 nucleotides: TGCAGTGCTAGATTCGGGCAGGAGCAGTACTTC. Translating gives CSARFGQEQYF. V is TRBV20-1 and J is TRBJ2-7; the D is unclear. V lost 2 bases to trimming and J lost 7 bases, with 9 bases between them. Germline CDR1 and CDR2: DFQATT and SNEGSKA (reference sequence). The CDR3 loop spans 11 amino acids.

The table lists this clonotype with many counts. V is TRBV5-1 and J is TRBJ2-1; TRBD2 is a possible D gene (5 bases). In germline, CDR1 is SGHRS, CDR2 YFSETQ. V was cut by 0 bases and J by 8 bases, with 12 bases left in between. There are 14 residues in the CDR3. As DNA, the CDR3 is TGCGCCAGCAGCTTGGGGGCTAGCAGCGATGAGCAGTTCTTC. As protein: CASSLGASSDEQFF.

This clonotype was detected many times. The chain uses TRBV24-1 and TRBJ2-3, with 8 bases identical to TRBD2. CDR3 length: 11 amino acids. Losses at the gene ends were 6 bases for V and 13 bases for J; bases not matched to a gene: 5. CDR1 KGHDR and CDR2 SFDVKD come from the germline V gene. CDR3 loop: CATSSGTRKYF. In nucleotides, the CDR3 is TGTGCCACCAGTAGCGGGACTAGAAAGTATTTT.

There are many counts of this clonotype. The chain recombines TRBV7-8 with TRBJ2-5, with TRBD2 matching 7 bases. Germline values: CDR1 SGHVS, CDR2 FQNEAQ. Unmatched junction bases numbered 2, after V lost 1 base and J lost 3 bases. This CDR3 is built from 14 residues. CDR3 in DNA: TGTGCCAGCAGCTTAGAGAGCGGGGAAGAGACCCAGTACTTC. Protein product: CASSLESGEETQYF.